This T cell receptor (beta chain) derives from a study of T-cell reconstitution after alpha-beta-depleted transplantation in children. At least ten counts were recorded for this clonotype. This sample's TCRbeta library carried unique molecular identifier barcodes. TCRdb re-called the PCR reads with MiXCR, one entry per CDR3 protein. The table lists about 640,000 distinct CDR3 sequences, approximately 15% of them singletons, with 1.1% in the top ten. The length of the CDR3 is 13 residues. Trimming left V 7 bases short and J 1 base short, with 10 bases between. Germline V CDR1 and CDR2: SEHNR, FQNEAQ (reference sequence).

The sample consisted of PBMCs from the stem cell graft donor, taken from the stem cell graft. The receptor's source is a human donor who donated a stem cell graft to a child with acute myeloid leukemia. This rearrangement joins TRBV7-9 to TRBJ1-2, with D hard to call. The CDR3 nucleotides are TGTGCCAGCACCAACAGCGGTAACTATGGCTACACCTTC. Translation gives CASTNSGNYGYTF.